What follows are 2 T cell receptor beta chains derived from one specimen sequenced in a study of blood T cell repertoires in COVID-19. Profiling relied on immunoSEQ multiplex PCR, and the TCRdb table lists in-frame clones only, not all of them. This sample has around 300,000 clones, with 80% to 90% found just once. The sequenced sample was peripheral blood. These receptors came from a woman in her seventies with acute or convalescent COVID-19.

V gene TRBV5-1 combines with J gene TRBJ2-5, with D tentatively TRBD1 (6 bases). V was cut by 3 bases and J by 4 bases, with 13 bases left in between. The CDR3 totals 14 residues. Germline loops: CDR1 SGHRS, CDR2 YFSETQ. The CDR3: CASSSTTGIETQYF. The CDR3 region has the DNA TGCGCCAGCAGCTCCACTACAGGGATAGAGACCCAGTACTTC.

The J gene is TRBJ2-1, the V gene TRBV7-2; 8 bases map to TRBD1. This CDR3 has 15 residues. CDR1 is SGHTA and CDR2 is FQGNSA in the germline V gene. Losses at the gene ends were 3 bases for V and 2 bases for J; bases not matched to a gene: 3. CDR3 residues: CASSFGTGTYNEQFF. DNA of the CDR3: TGTGCCAGCAGCTTCGGGACAGGAACCTACAATGAGCAGTTCTTC.